What follows are 25 T cell receptor beta chains derived from one specimen sequenced in a study of a mutant IDH1 vaccine in newly diagnosed glioma. Time point reported: week 23, last vaccination. With topical imiquimod, each dose of the vaccine consisted of 300 ug of mutant IDH1 20-mer peptide. TCRdb's table, derived via immunoSEQ multiplex PCR, lists solely in-frame clones and lacks some. The sample shows tens of thousands of clones, about 87% of them seen only once. No cognate antigen is known for these TCRs. This specimen was PBMCs, taken from a glioma patient whose treatment included an IDH1 peptide vaccine. Receptors were obtained from a young man with glioma.

The chain uses TRBV10-3 and TRBJ2-4, with TRBD1 as a possible D gene (5 bases). This CDR3 comprises 15 residues. V lost 2 bases to trimming and J lost 0 bases, with 8 bases between them. Germline V CDR1 and CDR2: ENHRY, SYGVKD. The CDR3 loop is CAISEAGLAKNIQYF. The CDR3 coding sequence is TGTGCCATCAGTGAGGCAGGGCTAGCCAAAAACATTCAGTACTTC.

The chain joins TRBV2 to TRBJ1-5; TRBD1 aligns across 7 bases. This CDR3 comprises 13 residues. Germline values: CDR1 SNHLY, CDR2 FYNNEI. V was pared by 7 bases and J by 6 bases, with 6 bases of the junction left unmatched. CDR3 sequence: CASKETGLQPQHF. CDR3 sequence (DNA): TGTGCCAGCAAAGAGACAGGGCTTCAGCCCCAGCATTTT.

The J gene is TRBJ2-6, the V gene TRBV27, with D unclear. The CDR3 sequence is 14 residues long. Germline V gene data show CDR1 as MNHEY and CDR2 as SMNVEV (reference sequence). V dropped 3 bases and J dropped 4 bases, with 7 bases sitting between them. The CDR3 loop reads CASSLGTGANVLTF. The DNA of the CDR3 is TGTGCCAGCAGTTTGGGAACCGGGGCCAACGTCCTGACTTTC.

As regards this clone: It is unclear where the CDR3 begins or ends on the DNA, so no DNA is shown, and the CDR3 is as TCRdb lists it. The chain has TRBV21-1 and TRBJ1-5; the table gives TRBD1 as D, unverified against the DNA. TRBV21-1 is deemed a pseudogene. Including both end residues, the CDR3 is 15 amino acids long. CDR3 protein: CASSKVGQGNQPQHF.

This sequence joins TRBV4-3 and TRBJ2-6, with D possibly being TRBD1 (6 bases). With 4 bases removed from V and 1 base from J, the gap between germline ends came to 11 bases. CDR3 size: 16 residues. Germline CDR1 and CDR2: LGHNA and YSLEER. In nucleotides, the CDR3 is TGCGCCAGCAGCCCTTCAACAGGGTCTGGGGCCAACGTCCTGACTTTC. Translating gives CASSPSTGSGANVLTF.

This chain links TRBV6-5 with TRBJ2-7; 7 positions match TRBD1. CDR1 is MNHEY, CDR2 SVGAGI, per germline. V lost 6 bases to trimming and J lost 5 bases; unmatched junction nucleotides: 10. This CDR3 is 14 amino acids long. The CDR3 loop is CASRPTTGTNEQYF. The DNA for the CDR3 is TGTGCCAGCAGACCAACGACAGGGACGAACGAGCAGTACTTC.

Comment on this clone: Other DNA sequences in the same sample also yield this CDR3. CDR3 coding DNA: TGTGCCAGCAGTGGGGTGGGTAGCAATCAGCCCCAGCATTTT. It translates to CASSGVGSNQPQHF. This chain joins TRBV2 and TRBJ1-5; D is undetermined. V was cut by 4 bases and J by 0 bases, with 7 bases left in between. Germline values: CDR1 SNHLY, CDR2 FYNNEI. This CDR3 is built from 14 residues.

CDR3 nucleotide sequence: TGTGCCAGCAGCTTAGGCTGGGCCGGGACAGGGGGAGGCTACACCTTC. Translation: CASSLGWAGTGGGYTF. The chain couples TRBV7-2 to TRBJ1-2; 11 positions agree with TRBD1. V was clipped by 1 base and J by 8 bases; unmatched bases: 9. Germline loops: CDR1 SGHTA, CDR2 FQGNSA. The CDR3 has 16 amino acids.

In its sample, this clone was seen a few times. This chain links TRBV5-4 with TRBJ1-1; 7 positions agree with TRBD1. Trimming took 0 bases from V and 3 from J; bases not matched to a gene: 2. The CDR3 contains 14 residues. Germline V gene lookup returns CDR1 SGHNT and CDR2 YYREEE (reference sequence). CDR3 sequence: CASSLADRDTEAFF. The CDR3 DNA reads as TGTGCCAGCAGCTTGGCTGACAGGGACACTGAAGCTTTCTTT.

The CDR3 DNA reads as TGTGCCAGCAGCTTAGGAGGGTCCCTTAAGAACACTGAAGCTTTCTTT. Translation gives CASSLGGSLKNTEAFF. This chain connects TRBV11-2 to TRBJ1-1; D is uncertain. This CDR3 is 16 amino acids long. Trimming removed 1 base at V and 1 base at J, with 13 bases between. Looked up from germline, CDR1 is SGHAT and CDR2 is FQNNGV.

This chain uses TRBV28 with TRBJ1-2; D is possibly TRBD1 (6 bases). The V and J ends lost 3 bases and 6 bases respectively, with 17 bases between them. The CDR3 runs 15 residues. CDR1 is MDHEN, CDR2 SYDVKM, per germline. CDR3 sequence: CASSFRDLRGNGYTF. The CDR3 coding sequence is TGTGCCAGCAGTTTCCGGGACCTTAGGGGGAATGGCTACACCTTC.

This clone is large within its sample. This chain uses TRBV30 with TRBJ1-1; D is unresolved. Germline V gene data show CDR1 as GTSNPN and CDR2 as SVGIG (reference sequence). The CDR3 spans 12 residues. With 1 base removed from V and 13 bases from J, the gap between germline ends came to 16 bases. The CDR3 DNA reads TGTGCCTGGAGTGCCTCGCTTGTGGCTGATTTCTTT. Translating it yields CAWSASLVADFF.

The rearrangement joins TRBV2 to TRBJ1-2; the match to TRBD1 covers 12 bases. The length of the CDR3 is 14 residues. Losses at the gene ends were 9 bases for V and 8 bases for J; bases not matched to a gene: 10. Germline V gene sequence: CDR1 SNHLY, CDR2 FYNNEI. The CDR3 DNA reads as TGTGCCAGTATCTGGGACAGGGGGCCCAACGGCTACACCTTC. Encoded protein: CASIWDRGPNGYTF.

This clone was seen a handful of times. The chain uses TRBV7-2 and TRBJ1-3; D not resolved. CDR1 SGHTA and CDR2 FQGNSA come from the germline V gene. V lost 5 bases and J lost 7, with 9 bases in between. The CDR3 runs 12 residues. CDR3 sequence (DNA): TGTGCCAGCAGCCGTACGGGCAACACCATATATTTT. Protein product: CASSRTGNTIYF.

V and J are TRBV18 and TRBJ1-5, with D perhaps matching TRBD1 (6 bases). This CDR3 is built from 15 residues. V was trimmed by 3 bases and J by 2 bases, leaving 11 bases between them. Germline V CDR1 and CDR2: KGHSH, LQKENI. CDR3 DNA sequence: TGTGCCAGCTCACCGGACAGTTCCCGCAATCAGCCCCAGCATTTT. Translated: CASSPDSSRNQPQHF. Based on the CDR3 plus reference TRBV18 and TRBJ1-5, the full variable domain is NAGVMQNPRHLVRRRGQEARLRCSPMKGHSHVYWYRQLPEEGLKFMVYLQKENIIDESGMPKERFSAEFPKEGPSILRIQQVVRGDSAAYFCASSPDSSRNQPQHFGDGTRLSIL.

The count of this clone is one. This sequence joins TRBV18 and TRBJ2-7, with TRBD2 matching 11 bases. This CDR3 region has 15 residues. CDR1 KGHSH and CDR2 LQKENI come from the germline V gene. With V trimmed by 3 bases and J by 3 bases, 4 bases remained unmatched. The CDR3 protein is CASSPGLAAVYEQYF. The CDR3 coding sequence is TGTGCCAGCTCACCGGGACTAGCGGCCGTCTACGAGCAGTACTTC.

The chain has TRBV27 and TRBJ2-7; 7 bases line up with TRBD2. Unmatched junction bases numbered 12, after V lost 8 bases and J lost 5 bases. Germline V gene sequence: CDR1 MNHEY, CDR2 SMNVEV (reference sequence). The CDR3 contains 14 residues. The CDR3 nucleotides are TGTGCCAGCGGGAGGGCCCTAGGATTGGACGAGCAGTACTTC. Translation gives CASGRALGLDEQYF.

V usage is TRBV5-8 and J usage is TRBJ1-2; weak D call: TRBD1 (5 bases). Trimming pared 0 bases from V and 4 bases from J, leaving 7 bases between. The CDR3 is made up of 13 amino acids. Germline V gives CDR1 SGHTS, CDR2 YDEGEE. For the CDR3, the DNA is TGTGCCAGCAGCTTGGACAGGCTCTATGGCTACACCTTC. Translation: CASSLDRLYGYTF.

The rearrangement links TRBV7-8 to TRBJ2-1, with 10 nucleotides matching TRBD2. V gave up 7 bases and J gave up 1 base; unmatched junction bases: 1. The CDR3 runs to 14 residues. Germline CDR1 reads SGHVS; CDR2 reads FQNEAQ. CDR3 DNA sequence: TGTGCCAGCAAGGGACTAGCGTCCTACAATGAGCAGTTCTTC. Its translation: CASKGLASYNEQFF.

The chain carries TRBV27 and TRBJ1-2, with a tentative D call TRBD1 (5 bases). Germline V gene sequence: CDR1 MNHEY, CDR2 SMNVEV (reference sequence). With 0 bases removed from V and 3 bases from J, the gap between germline ends came to 14 bases. The CDR3 consists of 16 residues. CDR3 in DNA: TGTGCCAGCAGTTTATCGGGACTCGCTCCAGACTATGGCTACACCTTC. It translates to CASSLSGLAPDYGYTF.

V gene TRBV28 combines with J gene TRBJ1-3; D uncertain. CDR1 is MDHEN and CDR2 is SYDVKM in the germline V gene. The CDR3 extends over 13 amino acids. V dropped 6 bases and J dropped 4 bases, with 10 bases sitting between them. The CDR3 here is CASRIAPGNTIYF. The CDR3 region has the DNA TGTGCCAGCAGAATCGCTCCCGGAAACACCATATATTTT.

This clone was picked up a small number of times. The chain recombines TRBV10-3 with TRBJ1-1, with TRBD1 identical over 7 bases. This CDR3 spans 13 amino acids. V lost 7 bases, J lost 0 bases, and 2 bases stayed unmatched. Germline CDR1 is ENHRY and CDR2 is SYGVKD. DNA for the CDR3: TGTGCCATCACGACAGGGATGAACACTGAAGCTTTCTTT. Its protein product is CAITTGMNTEAFF.

DNA of the CDR3: TGTGCCTGGAGTCCGACAGGGTTTCAGCCCCAGCATTTT. Translating gives CAWSPTGFQPQHF. This chain uses TRBV30 with TRBJ1-5; 7 bases line up with TRBD1. CDR3 length equals 13 residues. The J segment lost 6 bases and the V segment lost 2 bases, leaving 4 bases of the junction unmatched. The germline CDR1 and CDR2 sequences are GTSNPN and SVGIG (reference sequence).

The chain links TRBV7-3 to TRBJ2-2, with TRBD1 identical over 10 bases. V gave up 1 base and J gave up 7 bases; unmatched junction bases: 15. This CDR3 region has 19 residues. The germline gives CDR1 SGHTA, CDR2 FQGTGA. The CDR3, as DNA: TGTGCCAGCAGCTTAAGGCCGGGACAGGGGCCCGCTTCCGTCGGGGAGCTGTTTTTT. Translated, it gives CASSLRPGQGPASVGELFF. Full variable domain (rest looked up from reference TRBV7-3 and TRBJ2-2): GAGVSQTPSNKVTEKGKYVELRCDPISGHTALYWYRQSLGQGPEFLIYFQGTGAADDSGLPNDRFFAVRPEGSVSTLKIQRTERGDSAVYLCASSLRPGQGPASVGELFFGEGSRLTVL.

This clone was counted once. The rearrangement joins TRBV27 to TRBJ1-3; D not certain. The ends were cut back, 3 bases at V and 0 bases at J, with 6 bases in the middle. CDR1 and CDR2 from the germline V gene are MNHEY and SMNVEV (reference sequence). This CDR3 is built from 14 residues. The DNA of the CDR3 is TGTGCCAGCAGTTTCAGCGGCTCTGGAAACACCATATATTTT. Amino acids: CASSFSGSGNTIYF.